A selection of T cell receptor beta chains follows, all from one sample in a study of siplizumab effects on memory and regulatory T cells. Libraries were prepared by immunoSEQ multiplex PCR; TCRdb keeps only in-frame clonotypes and omits some of them. The sample has roughly 75,000 clones; around 93% are singletons. Material: CD8+ T cells sorted from blood. These receptors were taken from a human donor in good health. CDR3s include the opening cysteine and the closing phenylalanine or tryptophan. A D gene is named only where the DNA matches it firmly. Not every row has a clone size; where given, it reads once, few, many or a size class.

J gene	D gene	V gene	clone size	CDR3 protein	CDR3 DNA
TRBJ1-5	TRBD1	TRBV11-2	.	CASSPGTGVNQPQHF	TGTGCCAGCAGCCCTGGGACAGGGGTCAATCAGCCCCAGCATTTT
TRBJ1-1	.	TRBV2	.	CASSGDTEAFF	TGTGCCAGCAGTGGGGACACTGAAGCTTTCTTT
TRBJ2-7	TRBD2	TRBV4-3	.	CASSPGEGGYEQYF	TGCGCCAGCAGCCCGGGGGAGGGTGGCTACGAGCAGTACTTC
TRBJ1-5	TRBD1	TRBV27	once	CASSFLDREDQPQHF	TGTGCCAGCAGTTTTCTGGACAGGGAGGATCAGCCCCAGCATTTT
TRBJ2-5	TRBD1	TRBV27	many	CASSLGATGAGETQYF	TGTGCCAGCAGTCTGGGGGCCACAGGGGCGGGAGAGACCCAGTACTTC
TRBJ2-3	.	TRBV11-2	once	CASSYTGGGLDTQYF	TGTGCCAGCAGCTACACAGGGGGAGGGTTGGATACGCAGTATTTT
TRBJ2-1	TRBD2	TRBV10-3	.	CAISDSGGLAGEYEQFF	TGTGCCATCAGTGACAGTGGGGGACTAGCGGGGGAGTATGAGCAGTTCTTC
TRBJ1-3	.	TRBV4-3	.	CASSQGSTLGNTIYF	TGCGCCAGCAGCCAAGGATCAACCCTCGGAAACACCATATATTTT
TRBJ2-7	TRBD1	TRBV15	once	CATRATGGSDEQYF	TGTGCCACCAGAGCGACAGGGGGTAGCGACGAGCAGTACTTC
TRBJ2-7	TRBD2	TRBV7-7	.	CASSQTPGLAVSEQYF	TGTGCCAGCAGTCAAACACCTGGACTAGCTGTTTCCGAGCAGTACTTC
TRBJ2-1	TRBD2	TRBV14	.	CASSQDERLAGGEQFF	TGTGCCAGCAGCCAAGATGAGAGACTAGCGGGGGGTGAGCAGTTCTTC
TRBJ2-7	.	TRBV5-1	.	CASSLEQQASYEQYF	TGCGCCAGCAGCTTGGAACAGCAAGCCTCCTACGAGCAGTACTTC
TRBJ1-2	TRBD1	TRBV27	.	CASKGQNYGYTF	TGTGCCAGCAAGGGACAGAACTATGGCTACACCTTC
TRBJ2-7	TRBD1	TRBV5-6	.	CASSWTGNEQYF	TGTGCCAGCAGCTGGACAGGCAACGAGCAGTACTTC
TRBJ2-3	.	TRBV11-2	.	CASSRWRDTQYF	TGTGCCAGCAGCAGGTGGAGGGATACGCAGTATTTT
TRBJ1-2	TRBD1	TRBV19	.	CASSWGTGPNYGYTF	TGTGCCAGTAGTTGGGGGACAGGGCCTAACTATGGCTACACCTTC
TRBJ2-1	.	TRBV27	.	CASSPQSSEQFF	TGTGCCAGCAGTCCACAATCTAGTGAGCAGTTCTTC
TRBJ1-2	.	TRBV2	.	CASTMDPNYGYTF	TGTGCCAGCACCATGGACCCTAACTATGGCTACACCTTC
TRBJ1-5	.	TRBV4-1	once	CASSQEWGEEQPQHF	TGCGCCAGCAGCCAAGAATGGGGAGAGGAGCAGCCCCAGCATTTT
TRBJ2-7	.	TRBV5-5	.	CASSSESSYEQYF	TGTGCCAGCAGCTCCGAAAGCTCCTACGAGCAGTACTTC
TRBJ2-1	TRBD2	TRBV19	medium-sized	CASSIFPSGEVNEQFF	TGTGCCAGTAGTATATTTCCTAGCGGGGAAGTGAATGAGCAGTTCTTC
TRBJ2-3	.	TRBV9	.	CASSVEGRETDTQYF	TGTGCCAGCAGCGTAGAGGGGCGGGAAACAGATACGCAGTATTTT
TRBJ1-1	.	TRBV5-1	.	CASSLDGGASSEAFF	TGCGCCAGCAGCTTGGATGGGGGCGCGAGTTCTGAAGCTTTCTTT
TRBJ1-1	TRBD1	TRBV7-3	.	CASSPTGTGTEAFF	TGTGCCAGCAGCCCAACCGGGACAGGGACTGAAGCTTTCTTT
TRBJ1-2	.	TRBV28	.	CASRPAGPRYGYTF	TGTGCCAGTCGACCGGCAGGGCCTAGATATGGCTACACCTTC
TRBJ1-5	TRBD1	TRBV6-5	.	CASSSGTDLIVEPQHF	TGTGCCAGCAGTTCCGGGACAGACCTCATCGTGGAGCCCCAGCATTTT
TRBJ1-1	.	TRBV19	.	CASSIGLYAFF	TGTGCCAGTAGTATCGGTTTGTACGCTTTCTTT
TRBJ2-3	.	TRBV7-3	.	CASSSTTSTDTQYF	TGTGCCAGCAGCTCCACGACTAGCACAGATACGCAGTATTTT
TRBJ1-4	.	TRBV28	.	CASIGSLGEKLFF	TGTGCCAGCATAGGAAGCCTGGGCGAAAAACTGTTTTTT
TRBJ2-2	TRBD1	TRBV19	.	CASSIQGASGELFF	TGTGCCAGTAGTATCCAGGGGGCAAGTGGGGAGCTGTTTTTT
TRBJ2-5	TRBD1	TRBV10-1	.	CASGPRDRDETQYF	TGCGCCAGCGGTCCCCGGGACAGGGACGAGACCCAGTACTTC
TRBJ1-5	.	TRBV7-9	medium-sized	CASSLMGSQPQHF	TGTGCCAGCAGCTTAATGGGGAGTCAGCCCCAGCATTTT
TRBJ2-5	.	TRBV14	.	CASSEFQGETQYF	TGTGCCAGCAGCGAATTCCAGGGGGAGACCCAGTACTTC
TRBJ1-5	.	TRBV27	.	CASSESGGAGQPQHF	TGTGCCAGCAGCGAAAGTGGGGGCGCAGGTCAGCCCCAGCATTTT
TRBJ2-3	TRBD2	TRBV28	.	CASSFPSGVDTQYF	TGTGCCAGCAGTTTCCCTAGCGGGGTTGATACGCAGTATTTT
TRBJ1-1	.	TRBV27	few	CASTSGGLNTEAFF	TGTGCCAGCACCAGCGGGGGGTTGAACACTGAAGCTTTCTTT
TRBJ2-2	TRBD1	TRBV7-2	.	CASTLPGTGYTGELFF	TGTGCCAGCACTTTGCCGGGGACAGGGTACACCGGGGAGCTGTTTTTT
TRBJ2-7	.	TRBV29-1	.	CSVEDPGAGSYEQYF	TGCAGCGTTGAAGATCCAGGGGCCGGCTCCTACGAGCAGTACTTC
TRBJ1-1	.	TRBV28	.	CASINTGANTEAFF	TGTGCCAGCATAAATACAGGTGCGAACACTGAAGCTTTCTTT
TRBJ2-1	TRBD1	TRBV5-6	.	CASSLDIGQGFYNEQFF	TGTGCCAGCAGCCTTGACATTGGACAGGGTTTCTACAATGAGCAGTTCTTC
TRBJ2-7	TRBD1	TRBV27	.	CASSLGGLGPYEQYF	TGTGCCAGCAGCCTAGGGGGCCTGGGACCCTACGAGCAGTACTTC
TRBJ2-6	.	TRBV28	.	CASSFSGSGANVLTF	TGTGCCAGCAGTTTTTCTGGAAGTGGGGCCAACGTCCTGACTTTC
TRBJ2-7	TRBD2	TRBV27	.	CASSLRGGAYEQYF	TGTGCCAGCAGTTTGCGGGGGGGGGCCTACGAGCAGTACTTC
TRBJ1-2	.	TRBV6-6	.	CASSYSNGYAGYTF	TGTGCCAGCAGTTACTCAAATGGTTACGCTGGCTACACCTTC
TRBJ1-1	.	TRBV12-5	.	CASGLQVDLDTEAFF	TGTGCTAGTGGTTTGCAGGTAGATCTGGACACTGAAGCTTTCTTT
TRBJ2-7	.	TRBV5-8	.	CASSSAEQYF	TGTGCCAGCAGCTCGGCCGAGCAGTACTTC
TRBJ2-2	.	TRBV29-1	.	CSVEGERRLNTGELFF	TGCAGCGTTGAAGGGGAGCGGAGACTGAACACCGGGGAGCTGTTTTTT
TRBJ2-1	.	TRBV7-6	.	CASSLGGLYNEQFF	TGTGCCAGCAGCTTAGGTGGACTCTACAATGAGCAGTTCTTC
TRBJ2-2	TRBD1	TRBV5-1	.	CASSPTGAGELFF	TGCGCCAGCAGCCCGACAGGGGCCGGGGAGCTGTTTTTT
TRBJ2-7	.	TRBV14	.	CASSQVLRSYEQYF	TGTGCCAGCAGCCAAGTTCTGCGGAGCTACGAGCAGTACTTC